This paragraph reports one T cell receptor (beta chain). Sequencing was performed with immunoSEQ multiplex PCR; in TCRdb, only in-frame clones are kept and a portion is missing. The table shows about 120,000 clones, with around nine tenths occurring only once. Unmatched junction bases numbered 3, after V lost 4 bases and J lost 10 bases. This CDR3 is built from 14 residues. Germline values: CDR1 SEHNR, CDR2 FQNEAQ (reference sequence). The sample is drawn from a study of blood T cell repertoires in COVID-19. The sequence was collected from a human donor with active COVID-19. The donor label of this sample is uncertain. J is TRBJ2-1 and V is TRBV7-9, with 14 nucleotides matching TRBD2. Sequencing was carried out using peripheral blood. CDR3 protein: CASSSGLAGAEQFF. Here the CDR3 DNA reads TGTGCCAGCAGCTCGGGACTAGCGGGGGCCGAGCAGTTCTTC.